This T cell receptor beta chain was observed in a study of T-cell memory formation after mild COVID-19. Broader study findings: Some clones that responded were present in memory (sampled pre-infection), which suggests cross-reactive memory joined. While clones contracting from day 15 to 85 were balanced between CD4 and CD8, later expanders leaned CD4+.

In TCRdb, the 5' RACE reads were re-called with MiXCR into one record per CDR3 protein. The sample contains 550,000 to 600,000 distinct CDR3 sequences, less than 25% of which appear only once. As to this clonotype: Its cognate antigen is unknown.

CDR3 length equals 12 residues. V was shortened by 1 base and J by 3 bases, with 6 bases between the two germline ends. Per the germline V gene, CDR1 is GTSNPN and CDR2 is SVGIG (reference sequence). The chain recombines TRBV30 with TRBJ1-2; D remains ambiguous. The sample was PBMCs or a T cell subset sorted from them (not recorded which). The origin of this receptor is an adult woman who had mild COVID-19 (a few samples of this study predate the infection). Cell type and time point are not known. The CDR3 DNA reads TGTGCCTGGAGTGAGGTTTACTATGGCTACACCTTC. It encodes CAWSEVYYGYTF.